The 15 T cell receptor beta chains below were found in one sample sequenced in a study of cytomegalovirus exposure and HLA in healthy donors. The primer mix had 60 Vbeta and 13 Jbeta primers. The assay was immunoSEQ multiplex PCR, and TCRdb's table has in-frame clones only and misses some. The top ten hold almost 4.5% of the sample, which has under 85,000 clones, about four fifths seen once. What was sequenced was PBMCs. The receptors stem from a woman aged 25 to 45 in good health and CMV-seronegative.

The chain is built from TRBV15 and TRBJ1-1, with TRBD1 matching 10 bases. The CDR3 is made up of 15 amino acids. Germline CDR1 reads LNHNV; CDR2 reads YYDKDF (reference sequence). V lost 6 bases to trimming and J lost 4 bases; unmatched junction nucleotides: 8. CDR3 amino acids: CATSRDRGLSTEAFF. DNA for the CDR3: TGTGCCACCAGTAGGGACAGGGGTCTGAGCACTGAAGCTTTCTTT. The variable domain in full, with the rest retrieved from reference TRBV15 and TRBJ1-1, is DAMVIQNPRYQVTQFGKPVTLSCSQTLNHNVMYWYQQKSSQAPKLLFHYYDKDFNNEADTPDNFQSRRPNTSFCFLDIRSPGLGDTAMYLCATSRDRGLSTEAFFGQGTRLTVV.

The chain couples TRBV5-6 to TRBJ2-7; a weak D match, TRBD2 (5 bases). With 2 bases removed from V and 7 bases from J, the gap between germline ends came to 13 bases. Germline CDR1 SGHDT, CDR2 YYEEEE. CDR3 size: 13 residues. The CDR3 sequence: CASSFGVGWEQYF. In DNA form, the CDR3 reads TGTGCCAGCAGCTTCGGGGTCGGTTGGGAGCAGTACTTC.

J is TRBJ1-2 and V is TRBV19; 8 nucleotides align to TRBD1. V trimming: 3 bases; J trimming: 7 bases; junction bases outside the gene matches: 1. The CDR3 runs 12 residues. CDR1 and CDR2 from the germline V gene are LNHDA and SQIVND (reference sequence). For the CDR3, the DNA is TGTGCCAGTAGTATCACAGGGGGTGGCTACACCTTC. This encodes CASSITGGGYTF.

The chain joins TRBV5-4 to TRBJ2-7; TRBD1 might be the D (6 bases). CDR3 size: 14 residues. Germline loops: CDR1 SGHNT, CDR2 YYREEE (reference sequence). Trimming removed 2 bases at V and 5 bases at J, with 14 bases between. The CDR3 sequence: CASSFQQGRDEQYF. The CDR3 coding sequence is TGTGCCAGCAGCTTTCAACAGGGTCGGGACGAGCAGTACTTC.

This chain joins TRBV6-5 and TRBJ1-2; 8 bases line up with TRBD1. Germline V CDR1 and CDR2: MNHEY, SVGAGI. The CDR3 totals 13 residues. Unmatched junction bases numbered 2, after V lost 6 bases and J lost 2 bases. In DNA, the CDR3 is TGTGCCAGCAGCGGACAGGGAAACTATGGCTACACCTTC. This translates into CASSGQGNYGYTF.

This clone was counted once. The chain links TRBV2 to TRBJ2-5, with D perhaps TRBD1 (6 bases). V was trimmed by 6 bases and J by 5 bases, leaving 16 bases between them. Germline V gene data show CDR1 as SNHLY and CDR2 as FYNNEI. The CDR3 has 14 amino acids. This chain's CDR3 is CASSPRQAGETQYF. CDR3 nucleotide sequence: TGTGCCAGCAGCCCTCGACAGGCCGGGGAGACCCAGTACTTC.

This clone was detected only a few times. CDR3 nucleotides: TGCGCCAGCAGCCGACAGGGGGGCACAGATACGCAGTATTTT. This translates into CASSRQGGTDTQYF. J is TRBJ2-3 and V is TRBV5-1; 9 positions match TRBD1. Trimming at V came to 4 bases and at J to 1 base, leaving 1 base not matched to a gene. The CDR3 covers 14 residues. Germline values: CDR1 SGHRS, CDR2 YFSETQ.

This clone appeared a few times. This chain uses TRBV18 with TRBJ1-6; TRBD1 agrees at 11 bases. The CDR3 sequence is 14 residues long. Germline CDR1 reads KGHSH; CDR2 reads LQKENI. V gave up 5 bases and J gave up 10 bases; unmatched junction bases: 4. CDR3 DNA sequence: TGTGCCAGCTCATACGGACAGGGGGCATCACCCCTCCACTTT. It encodes CASSYGQGASPLHF. The full variable domain, in which reference TRBV18 and TRBJ1-6 provide the parts outside the CDR3, is NAGVMQNPRHLVRRRGQEARLRCSPMKGHSHVYWYRQLPEEGLKFMVYLQKENIIDESGMPKERFSAEFPKEGPSILRIQQVVRGDSAAYFCASSYGQGASPLHFGNGTRLTVT.

The chain uses TRBV10-2 and TRBJ1-6, with 7 bases fitting TRBD1. CDR3 length: 16 amino acids. After removal of 6 bases from V and 2 bases from J, the junction contained 7 bases not matched to a gene. CDR1 and CDR2 (germline): WSHSY, SAAADI. The CDR3 here is CASSDQGVAYNSPLHF. CDR3 in DNA: TGCGCCAGCAGCGACCAGGGGGTCGCCTATAATTCACCCCTCCACTTT.

This chain connects TRBV4-2 to TRBJ2-5, with TRBD2 identical over 12 bases. The CDR3 is 18 residues long. Germline CDR1 LGHNA, CDR2 YNFKEQ. Unmatched junction bases numbered 10, after V lost 0 bases and J lost 5 bases. The CDR3 DNA sequence: TGTGCCAGCAGCCAAGATTCCACTAGCGGGGGGAGGAGGGAGACCCAGTACTTC. It translates to CASSQDSTSGGRRETQYF.

The rearrangement joins TRBV10-3 to TRBJ1-2; D perhaps matches TRBD1 (5 bases). V gave up 6 bases and J gave up 1 base, with 18 bases separating them. The CDR3 runs 16 residues. The germline gives CDR1 ENHRY, CDR2 SYGVKD. CDR3 amino acids: CAIRTPVGGINYGYTF. The CDR3 nucleotides are TGTGCCATCAGGACCCCCGTGGGGGGGATTAACTATGGCTACACCTTC.

The gene calls are TRBV28 and TRBJ1-6; possibly TRBD1 for D (5 bases). Trimming pared 6 bases from V and 10 bases from J, leaving 16 bases between. Looked up from germline, CDR1 is MDHEN and CDR2 is SYDVKM. The CDR3 has 14 amino acids. The CDR3 spells CASRLQGFGSPLHF. CDR3 coding DNA: TGTGCCAGCAGACTCCAGGGTTTCGGGTCACCCCTCCACTTT.

This clone has only a few counts. The chain combines TRBV5-1 with TRBJ2-7; no definite D call. CDR3 length: 14 residues. Germline values: CDR1 SGHRS, CDR2 YFSETQ. Trimming shortened V by 0 bases and J by 2 bases, and 9 bases separated the two germline ends. The CDR3, as DNA: TGCGCCAGCAGCTTGGTCGTACTCCCCTACGAGCAGTACTTC. Translated, it gives CASSLVVLPYEQYF.

The CDR3 region has the DNA TGTGCCAGCCGTAGAAGGGGGACGAACACTGAAGCTTTCTTT. The encoded protein is CASRRRGTNTEAFF. The chain carries TRBV5-6 and TRBJ1-1, with D possibly TRBD1 on 6 matching bases. CDR3 length: 14 residues. Germline CDR1 SGHDT, CDR2 YYEEEE. The V and J ends lost 7 bases and 1 base respectively, with 14 bases between them.

The rearrangement links TRBV5-1 to TRBJ2-5, with TRBD2 matching 10 bases. V was clipped by 3 bases and J by 2 bases; unmatched bases: 7. The length of the CDR3 is 16 residues. Germline V lookup: CDR1 SGHRS, CDR2 YFSETQ. The CDR3: CASSYGTSVGQETQYF. In DNA form, the CDR3 reads TGCGCCAGCAGCTATGGGACTAGCGTGGGACAAGAGACCCAGTACTTC. Looking up the rest from reference TRBV5-1 and TRBJ2-5 gives the full variable domain: KAGVTQTPRYLIKTRGQQVTLSCSPISGHRSVSWYQQTPGQGLQFLFEYFSETQRNKGNFPGRFSGRQFSNSRSEMNVSTLELGDSALYLCASSYGTSVGQETQYFGPGTRLLVL.